Shown below are 21 T cell receptor beta chains from a single sample sequenced in a study of cytomegalovirus exposure and HLA in healthy donors. PCR amplification relied on 60 Vbeta primers (plus 13 Jbeta primers). TCRdb's copy holds only in-frame clones and misses some; the assay was immunoSEQ multiplex PCR. This sample has fewer than 200,000 clones, with more than 65% found just once. The specimen sequenced was PBMCs. The receptors derive from a girl aged 2 to 9 in good health and CMV-seropositive.

This clone was observed once. The chain is built from TRBV7-6 and TRBJ2-1; TRBD2 might be the D (5 bases). Germline V gives CDR1 SGHVS, CDR2 FNYEAQ. V lost 1 base and J 0 bases, leaving 13 bases between the germline ends. CDR3 length: 17 amino acids. CDR3 bases: TGTGCCAGCAGCTTAGATCGGACTCCCGGCTCCTACAATGAGCAGTTCTTC. This gives the protein CASSLDRTPGSYNEQFF.

The chain carries TRBV6-5 and TRBJ1-2, with D unclear. The germline V and J ends were trimmed by 6 bases and 7 bases, with 21 bases remaining between them. This CDR3 comprises 15 residues. Per the germline V gene, CDR1 is MNHEY and CDR2 is SVGAGI. The CDR3 region is CASRYREAILSGYTF. As DNA, the CDR3 is TGTGCCAGCAGGTATAGGGAGGCGATTTTATCTGGCTACACCTTC.

The chain uses TRBV6-6 and TRBJ2-3; maybe TRBD2 (5 bases). Between the trimmed V and J ends, which lost 7 bases and 5 bases, there was a span of 10 bases. The CDR3 covers 12 residues. Per the germline V gene, CDR1 is MNHNY and CDR2 is SVGAGI (reference sequence). CDR3 bases: TGTGCCAGCAACAATCGGGGAGATACGCAGTATTTT. The encoded protein is CASNNRGDTQYF.

V is TRBV11-2 and J is TRBJ1-3; D unclear. The CDR3 length is 18 residues. V was shortened by 0 bases and J by 0 bases, with 15 bases between the two germline ends. CDR1 and CDR2 from the germline V gene are SGHAT and FQNNGV. CDR3 amino acids: CASSLDLRAPFSGNTIYF. The CDR3 nucleotides read TGTGCCAGCAGCTTAGATCTGCGGGCGCCTTTCTCTGGAAACACCATATATTTT. Together with reference TRBV11-2 and TRBJ1-3, the CDR3 gives the full variable domain: EAGVAQSPRYKIIEKRQSVAFWCNPISGHATLYWYQQILGQGPKLLIQFQNNGVVDDSQLPKDRFSAERLKGVDSTLKIQPAKLEDSAVYLCASSLDLRAPFSGNTIYFGEGSWLTVV.

This clone came up a few times. V usage is TRBV6-1 and J usage is TRBJ2-2, with TRBD2 matching over 7 bases. Losses at the gene ends were 2 bases for V and 3 bases for J; bases not matched to a gene: 6. The CDR3 sequence is 16 residues long. The germline V gene encodes CDR1 MNHNS and CDR2 SASEGT. CDR3 protein: CASSESSGRYTGELFF. Here the CDR3 DNA reads TGTGCCAGCAGTGAATCTAGCGGACGTTACACCGGGGAGCTGTTTTTT.

In this sample, this clone turned up once. The chain uses TRBV30 and TRBJ2-7; D gene ambiguous. The CDR3 has 12 residues. V was trimmed by 3 bases and J by 6 bases, leaving 12 bases between them. Germline values: CDR1 GTSNPN, CDR2 SVGIG (reference sequence). The DNA for the CDR3 is TGTGCCTGGAGAAGCGCAAAGCGCGAGCAGTACTTC. Its protein is CAWRSAKREQYF.

The genes are TRBV5-6 and TRBJ1-1, with 7 bases matching TRBD1. The germline CDR1 and CDR2 sequences are SGHDT and YYEEEE. V was clipped by 4 bases and J by 3 bases; unmatched bases: 9. The CDR3 spans 15 residues. The DNA for the CDR3 is TGTGCCAGCAGCCCACCCAGGGGGAGGTACACTGAAGCTTTCTTT. It translates to CASSPPRGRYTEAFF.

The chain carries TRBV11-2 and TRBJ2-3; 12 bases align to TRBD2. The CDR3 is made up of 16 amino acids. V lost 5 bases to trimming and J lost 6 bases; unmatched junction nucleotides: 9. Germline lookup yields CDR1 SGHAT and CDR2 FQNNGV. The DNA of the CDR3 is TGTGCCAGCAGCCGAAGACTAGCGGGAGAAGGTGATACGCAGTATTTT. Protein sequence: CASSRRLAGEGDTQYF.

V gene TRBV6-5 combines with J gene TRBJ2-7; D is uncertain. Germline-derived CDR1 and CDR2 are MNHEY and SVGAGI. Trimming stripped 6 bases from V and 1 base from J, with 4 bases between. The CDR3 totals 11 residues. Written as DNA, the CDR3 is TGTGCCAGCAGACAATCCTACGAGCAGTACTTC. Residues: CASRQSYEQYF.

This clone is a singleton in its sample. V gene TRBV12-5 combines with J gene TRBJ2-1; D gene ambiguous. Between the trimmed V and J ends, which lost 1 base and 0 bases, there was a span of 10 bases. Germline CDR1 is LGHNT and CDR2 is FRNRAP. CDR3 size: 16 residues. This CDR3 is CASGLGSGSSYNEQFF. In DNA form, the CDR3 reads TGTGCTAGTGGTTTGGGGAGTGGAAGCTCCTACAATGAGCAGTTCTTC.

The chain employs TRBV4-1 and TRBJ2-1, with TRBD2 as a possible D gene (6 bases). The germline CDR1 and CDR2 sequences are MGHRA and YSYEKL. Trimming stripped 0 bases from V and 3 bases from J, with 9 bases between. The CDR3 has 15 amino acids. The CDR3: CASSQEREDYNEQFF. For the CDR3, the DNA is TGCGCCAGCAGCCAAGAGCGGGAAGACTACAATGAGCAGTTCTTC.

This chain connects TRBV5-6 to TRBJ2-2; D unresolved. Germline V gene data show CDR1 as SGHDT and CDR2 as YYEEEE. V shed 0 bases and J shed 1 base, with 7 bases lying between them. The CDR3 extends over 15 amino acids. CDR3 coding DNA: TGTGCCAGCAGCTTGGGTCCCCTGAACACCGGGGAGCTGTTTTTT. Amino acids: CASSLGPLNTGELFF.

The CDR3 is CASSFSDEQFF. The CDR3 DNA is TGTGCCAGCAGCTTTAGTGATGAGCAGTTCTTC. The chain joins TRBV7-8 to TRBJ2-1, with D unclear. Trimming took 3 bases from V and 8 from J, leaving 5 bases between them. The CDR3 is 11 amino acids. CDR1 SGHVS and CDR2 FQNEAQ come from the germline V gene. Variable domain in full (rest from reference TRBV7-8 and TRBJ2-1): GAGVSQSPRYKVAKRGQDVALRCDPISGHVSLFWYQQALGQGPEFLTYFQNEAQLDKSGLPSDRFFAERPEGSVSTLKIQRTQQEDSAVYLCASSFSDEQFFGPGTRLTVL.

The J gene is TRBJ1-1, the V gene TRBV11-3, with unresolved D. CDR3 length: 15 amino acids. Germline CDR1 is SGHNT and CDR2 is YENEEA. With 0 bases removed from V and 1 base from J, the gap between germline ends came to 9 bases. The CDR3 nucleotides read TGTGCCAGCAGCTTAGAGGGCGAGCAGAACACTGAAGCTTTCTTT. Protein sequence: CASSLEGEQNTEAFF.

This chain links TRBV12-5 with TRBJ2-1; D gene uncertain. Germline assignment: CDR1 LGHNT and CDR2 FRNRAP. Trimming shortened V by 2 bases and J by 9 bases, and 8 bases separated the two germline ends. The CDR3 has 12 amino acids. CDR3 region: CASGLRPSEQFF. In DNA form, the CDR3 reads TGTGCTAGTGGTTTGCGTCCCAGTGAGCAGTTCTTC. Filled out from reference TRBV12-5 and TRBJ2-1, the complete variable domain reads DARVTQTPRHKVTEMGQEVTMRCQPILGHNTVFWYRQTMMQGLELLAYFRNRAPLDDSGMPKDRFSAEMPDATLATLKIQPSEPRDSAVYFCASGLRPSEQFFGPGTRLTVL.

The J gene is TRBJ2-7, the V gene TRBV6-1; tentatively, D is TRBD1 (6 bases). This CDR3 spans 13 amino acids. Per germline, CDR1 MNHNS and CDR2 SASEGT. V dropped 4 bases and J dropped 7 bases, with 14 bases sitting between them. The CDR3 reads CASSGQVLGEQYF. DNA for the CDR3: TGTGCCAGCAGTGGACAGGTCTTAGGGGAGCAGTACTTC.

This chain uses TRBV30 with TRBJ2-1, with 11 bases fitting TRBD2. This CDR3 contains 15 residues. Germline CDR1 and CDR2: GTSNPN and SVGIG (reference sequence). With 1 base clipped from V and 3 bases from J, the junction kept 2 bases outside the gene matches. This CDR3 is CAWSATSGGYNEQFF. The DNA of the CDR3 is TGTGCCTGGAGTGCAACTAGCGGGGGCTACAATGAGCAGTTCTTC.

The gene calls are TRBV11-1 and TRBJ1-3; tentatively, D is TRBD1 (5 bases). V was trimmed by 5 bases and J by 0 bases, leaving 8 bases between them. Germline V gene sequence: CDR1 SGHAT, CDR2 FQDESV (reference sequence). This CDR3 comprises 14 residues. The CDR3 sequence: CASSAGLSGNTIYF. The CDR3 nucleotides are TGTGCCAGCAGCGCGGGACTCTCTGGAAACACCATATATTTT.

This chain links TRBV28 with TRBJ2-7, with 8 bases identical to TRBD2. V lost 6 bases, J lost 2 bases, and 12 bases stayed unmatched. This CDR3 contains 16 residues. CDR1 MDHEN and CDR2 SYDVKM come from the germline V gene. DNA of the CDR3: TGTGCCAGCAGCCAAGCTACTAGCGGAGGCCCCTACGAGCAGTACTTC. It encodes CASSQATSGGPYEQYF.

This chain uses TRBV27 with TRBJ1-5; possible D gene TRBD1, 5 bases. The germline CDR1 and CDR2 sequences are MNHEY and SMNVEV (reference sequence). The CDR3 loop spans 14 amino acids. Trimming left V 7 bases short and J 4 bases short, with 14 bases between. CDR3 nucleotides: TGTGCCAGCACGCCCCCCCCAGGGAATCAGCCCCAGCATTTT. Encoded protein: CASTPPPGNQPQHF.

The genes are TRBV11-3 and TRBJ1-1; D unresolved. The V gene's germline CDR1 is SGHNT and CDR2 YENEEA. The CDR3 consists of 12 residues. Between the trimmed V and J ends, which lost 1 base and 11 bases, there was a span of 11 bases. The CDR3 here is CASSLGGGLAFF. CDR3 DNA: TGTGCCAGCAGCTTAGGAGGCGGGCTCGCTTTCTTT.